This TCR beta chain originates from a study of T cells in Graves' hyperthyroidism and ophthalmopathy. As for this clonotype: The target antigen is unknown.

Researchers took RNA transcripts and amplified the TCR beta CDR3 regions from them. HTBI primers were the set used in a first-round RT-PCR of the TCR CDR3. TCRdb re-called the multiplex PCR reads through MiXCR, storing one row per CDR3 protein. The table records 490,000 or so distinct CDR3 sequences, 20% to 25% of them present only once. The V gene's germline CDR1 is MNHNS and CDR2 SASEGT. V lost 6 bases to trimming and J lost 10 bases; unmatched junction nucleotides: 12. The CDR3 totals 15 residues. Overall study results and limits: Ophthalmopathy prediction by the model preceded onset by a median about 6 months.

J is TRBJ1-5 and V is TRBV6-1; 10 nucleotides agree with TRBD1. The clonotype was recovered from a woman in her 70s with Graves' ophthalmopathy. Sequencing was performed on blood. CDR3 in DNA: TGTGCCAGCAGGCCCCGGGACAGGGGTACTCAACCCCAGCATTTT. Its translation: CASRPRDRGTQPQHF.